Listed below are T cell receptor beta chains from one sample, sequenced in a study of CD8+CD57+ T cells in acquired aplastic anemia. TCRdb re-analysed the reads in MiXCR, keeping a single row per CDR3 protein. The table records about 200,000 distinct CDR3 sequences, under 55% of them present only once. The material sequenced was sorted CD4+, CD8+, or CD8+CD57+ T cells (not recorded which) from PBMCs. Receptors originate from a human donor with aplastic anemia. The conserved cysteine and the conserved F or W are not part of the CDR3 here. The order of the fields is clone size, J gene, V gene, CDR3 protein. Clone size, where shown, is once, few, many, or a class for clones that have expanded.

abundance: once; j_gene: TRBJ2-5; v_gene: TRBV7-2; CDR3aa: ASSPGTGVWPQY
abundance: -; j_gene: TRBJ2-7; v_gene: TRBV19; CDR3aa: ASSRDRDYEQY
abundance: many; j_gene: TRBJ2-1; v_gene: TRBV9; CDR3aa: ASSVSGTSSYNEQF
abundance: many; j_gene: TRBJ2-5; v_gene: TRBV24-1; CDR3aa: ATSDFRQGLDETQY
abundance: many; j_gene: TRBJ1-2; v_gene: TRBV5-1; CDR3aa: ASSWGGGNMNNYGYT
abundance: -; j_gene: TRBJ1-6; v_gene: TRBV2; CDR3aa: ASSVGGGGYNSPLH
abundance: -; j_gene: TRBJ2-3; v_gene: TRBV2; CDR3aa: ASSERLAGGNEQY
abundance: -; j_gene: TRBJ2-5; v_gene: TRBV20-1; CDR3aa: SANPRSGTLETQY
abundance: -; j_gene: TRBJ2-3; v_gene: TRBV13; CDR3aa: ASSPGSGGAGDTQY
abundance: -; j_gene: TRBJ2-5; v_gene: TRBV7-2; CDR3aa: ASSQRRGGQETQY
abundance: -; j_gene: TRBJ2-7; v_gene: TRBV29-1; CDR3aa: SLLEEQY
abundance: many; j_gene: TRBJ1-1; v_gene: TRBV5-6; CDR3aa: ASSLLALDGAF
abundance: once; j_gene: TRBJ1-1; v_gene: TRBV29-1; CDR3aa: SVSPRMNTEAF
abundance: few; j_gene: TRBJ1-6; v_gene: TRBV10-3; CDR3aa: AISGTGTSPLH
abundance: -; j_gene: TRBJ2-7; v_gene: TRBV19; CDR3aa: ASSEDRGAAYEQY
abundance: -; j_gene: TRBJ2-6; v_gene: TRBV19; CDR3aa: ASRRGAYVLT
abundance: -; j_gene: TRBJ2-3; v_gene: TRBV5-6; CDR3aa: ASSLGGVHLTRDTQY
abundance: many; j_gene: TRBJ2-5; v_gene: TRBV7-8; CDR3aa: ASSLSGYQETQY
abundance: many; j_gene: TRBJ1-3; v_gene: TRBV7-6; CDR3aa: ASSPQGRSGNTIY
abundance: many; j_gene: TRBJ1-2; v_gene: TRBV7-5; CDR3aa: ISVSEALGWAPFGLVDGYT
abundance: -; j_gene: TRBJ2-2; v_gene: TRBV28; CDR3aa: ASSRRGVGTGDTGELF
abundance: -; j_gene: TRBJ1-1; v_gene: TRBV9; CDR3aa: ASSARAAGGNTEAF
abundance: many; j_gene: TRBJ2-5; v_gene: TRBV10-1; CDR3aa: ASSDSTETQY
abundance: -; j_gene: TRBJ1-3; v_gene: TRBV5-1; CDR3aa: ASSLGIDSDREVNGNTVY
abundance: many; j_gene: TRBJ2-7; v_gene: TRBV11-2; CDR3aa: ASSLGGKAFYEQY
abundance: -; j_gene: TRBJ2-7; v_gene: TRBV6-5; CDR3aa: ASSYSWTGTYEQY
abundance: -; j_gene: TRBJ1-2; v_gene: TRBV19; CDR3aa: ASSTTGQGNGYT
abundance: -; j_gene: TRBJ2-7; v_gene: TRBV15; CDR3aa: ATSRLPGAKAYEQY
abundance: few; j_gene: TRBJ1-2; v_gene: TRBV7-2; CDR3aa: ASSLREGGNYGYT
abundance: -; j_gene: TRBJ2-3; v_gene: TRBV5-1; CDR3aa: ASSQGSRGGATQY
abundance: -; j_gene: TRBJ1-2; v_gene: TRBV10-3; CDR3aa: AISESLYYGYT
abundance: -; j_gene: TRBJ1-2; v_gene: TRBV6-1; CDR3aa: ASTGPGQVGGGYT
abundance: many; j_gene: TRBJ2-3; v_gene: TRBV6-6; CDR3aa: ASSPKATGTQY
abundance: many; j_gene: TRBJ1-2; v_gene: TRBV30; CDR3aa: AWSVTRDGYT
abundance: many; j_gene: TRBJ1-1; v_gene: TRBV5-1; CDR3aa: ASSLELVTEAF
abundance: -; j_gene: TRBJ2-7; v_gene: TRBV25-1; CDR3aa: ASQGTVPYEQY